This T cell receptor beta chain was identified during a study of T cell repertoires in cytomegalovirus infection. About the study: From public TCR beta signatures came an indication of both CMV infection and matching HLA type. Study results and caveats: It was HLA-C-restricted CMV-specific TCR beta clonotypes that dominated the response ex vivo. The cumulative frequency of public TCR beta families distinguished individuals who carried CMV together with the relevant HLA.

Per the germline V gene, CDR1 is ENHRY and CDR2 is SYGVKD. The CDR3 totals 14 residues. V lost 5 bases to trimming and J lost 11 bases, with 16 bases between them. In TCRdb, the reads were re-called with MiXCR into one record per CDR3 protein. This sample carries about 490,000 distinct CDR3 sequences, about 26% of them seen once, and the ten largest clones take less than 15%. In the case of this clonotype: The antigen is undetermined.

V and J are TRBV10-3 and TRBJ1-6, with D tentatively TRBD1 (6 bases). Source material: PBMCs. This clonotype was sampled from a human donor in good health (CMV status not recorded). Some clones in this sample may be carry-over from other donors' samples. The CDR3 DNA sequence: TGTGCCATCAGTCAAGGGGGGTCAGGCCCACCCCTCCACTTT. It is translated as CAISQGGSGPPLHF.